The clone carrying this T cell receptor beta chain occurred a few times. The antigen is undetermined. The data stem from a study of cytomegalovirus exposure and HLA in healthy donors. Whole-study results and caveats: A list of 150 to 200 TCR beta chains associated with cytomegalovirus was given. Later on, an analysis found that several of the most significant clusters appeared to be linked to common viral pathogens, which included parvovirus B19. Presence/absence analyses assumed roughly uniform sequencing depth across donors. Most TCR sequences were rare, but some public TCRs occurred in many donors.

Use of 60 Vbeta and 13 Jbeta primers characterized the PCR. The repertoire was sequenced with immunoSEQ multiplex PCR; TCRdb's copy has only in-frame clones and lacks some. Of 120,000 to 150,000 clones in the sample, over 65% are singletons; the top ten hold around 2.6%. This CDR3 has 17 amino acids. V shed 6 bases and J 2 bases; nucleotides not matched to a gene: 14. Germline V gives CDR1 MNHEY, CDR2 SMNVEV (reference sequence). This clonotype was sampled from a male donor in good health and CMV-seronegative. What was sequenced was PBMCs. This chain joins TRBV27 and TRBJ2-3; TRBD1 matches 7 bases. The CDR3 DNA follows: TGTGCCAGCAGCTCAATTTACAACGGGACAGCCACAGATACGCAGTATTTT. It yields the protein CASSSIYNGTATDTQYF.